These 9 T cell receptor beta chains were all obtained from the same sample, sequenced in a study of blood T cell repertoires in COVID-19. This table comes from immunoSEQ multiplex PCR, and its TCRdb copy is limited to in-frame clones, with some not included. The sample carries about 130,000 clones, roughly 80% recorded once. The material sequenced was PBMCs or T cells enriched from blood (not recorded which). These receptor sequences come from a man in his thirties or forties who had recovered from COVID-19.

On this clone: This may stem from a read error, because a much larger clone lies one nucleotide away. The V call is TRBV2, the J call TRBJ2-2, with D maybe TRBD1 (5 bases). Trimming cost V 2 bases and J 1 base, with 5 bases left between them. Germline V gene lookup returns CDR1 SNHLY and CDR2 FYNNEI. This CDR3 is built from 14 residues. The CDR3 region is CASSEQGNTGELFF. CDR3 nucleotides: TGTGCCAGCAGTGAACAGGGGAACACCGGGGAGCTGTTTTTT.

This rearrangement joins TRBV19 to TRBJ2-1; D might be TRBD2 (5 bases). This CDR3 contains 14 residues. CDR1 LNHDA and CDR2 SQIVND come from the germline V gene (reference sequence). V was pared by 9 bases and J by 8 bases, with 20 bases between. The CDR3 sequence: CASTRTGIADEQFF. The CDR3 DNA reads as TGTGCCAGCACCCGGACCGGGATCGCGGATGAGCAGTTCTTC.

The chain combines TRBV24-1 with TRBJ2-1; 10 positions match TRBD1. V was pared by 3 bases and J by 1 base, with 5 bases of the junction left unmatched. The CDR3 covers 17 residues. The V gene's germline CDR1 is KGHDR and CDR2 SFDVKD. CDR3 region: CATSDGGQGKSYNEQFF. DNA of the CDR3: TGTGCCACCAGTGATGGGGGACAGGGGAAATCCTACAATGAGCAGTTCTTC.

The chain employs TRBV10-3 and TRBJ2-7, with 9 bases that match TRBD2. V lost 5 bases and J lost 6; bases outside the gene matches: 8. The CDR3 covers 14 residues. The germline gives CDR1 ENHRY, CDR2 SYGVKD. CDR3 loop: CAISTGTSRIEQYF. DNA for the CDR3: TGTGCCATCAGTACCGGGACTAGCAGAATCGAGCAGTACTTC.

This clone was seen ten or more times. The chain combines TRBV6-4 with TRBJ2-1; D perhaps matches TRBD1 (5 bases). The CDR3 covers 13 residues. Trimming shortened V by 3 bases and J by 2 bases, and 5 bases separated the two germline ends. Germline V gene lookup returns CDR1 MRHNA and CDR2 SNTAGT. Here the CDR3 reads CASSEDTYNEQFF. CDR3 bases: TGTGCCAGCAGTGAGGACACCTACAATGAGCAGTTCTTC.

The CDR3 here is CASSTPIGGQGNLDVIGYGYTF. The CDR3 DNA reads as TGTGCCAGCAGCACACCGATCGGGGGACAGGGGAATCTTGATGTGATAGGCTATGGCTACACCTTC. The V and J genes are TRBV21-1 and TRBJ1-2; the D segment call TRBD1 is taken from the table without a DNA check. TRBV21-1 is a recognized pseudogene. The CDR3 totals 22 residues.

This clone was detected only once. The V and J genes are TRBV6-2 or TRBV6-3 and TRBJ2-1; TRBD2 matches at 11 bases. This CDR3 is built from 18 residues. From germline, CDR1 is MNHEY and CDR2 SVGEGT. The J segment lost 3 bases and the V segment lost 4 bases, leaving 11 bases of the junction unmatched. CDR3 coding DNA: TGTGCCAGCAGTTCGTTGACTAGCGGGGCTCGACTCTACAATGAGCAGTTCTTC. Translated: CASSSLTSGARLYNEQFF.

This clone was observed a few times. The genes are TRBV5-6 and TRBJ2-3; TRBD1 matches 8 bases. The ends lost 2 bases at V and 1 base at J; junction bases unmatched: 6. CDR1 is SGHDT and CDR2 is YYEEEE in the germline V gene. The CDR3 is 16 residues long. The CDR3 DNA is TGTGCCAGCAGCTTCTCTCGGGGACAGGGCACAGATACGCAGTATTTT. Its translation is CASSFSRGQGTDTQYF.

V usage is TRBV4-1 and J usage is TRBJ1-5; 8 positions agree with TRBD1. J was trimmed by 3 bases and V by 0 bases; bases with no gene match: 4. The CDR3 is made up of 16 amino acids. CDR1 is MGHRA and CDR2 is YSYEKL in the germline V gene. The CDR3: CASSQDWTGLNQPQHF. In DNA form, the CDR3 reads TGCGCCAGCAGCCAAGACTGGACAGGGCTCAATCAGCCCCAGCATTTT.